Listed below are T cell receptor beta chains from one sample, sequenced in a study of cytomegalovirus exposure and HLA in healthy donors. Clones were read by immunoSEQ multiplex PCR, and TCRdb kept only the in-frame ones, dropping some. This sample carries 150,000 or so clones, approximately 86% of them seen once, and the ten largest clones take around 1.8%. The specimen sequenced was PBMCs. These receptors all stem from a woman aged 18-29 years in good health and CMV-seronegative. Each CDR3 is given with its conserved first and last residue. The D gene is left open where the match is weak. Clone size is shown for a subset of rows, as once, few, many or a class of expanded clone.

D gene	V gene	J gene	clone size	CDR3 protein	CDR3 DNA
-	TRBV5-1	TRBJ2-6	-	CASRDSSGANVLTF	TGCGCCAGCAGAGACAGCTCTGGGGCCAACGTCCTGACTTTC
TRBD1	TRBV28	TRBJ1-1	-	CASSLTGGMNTEAFF	TGTGCCAGCAGTTTAACAGGGGGGATGAACACTGAAGCTTTCTTT
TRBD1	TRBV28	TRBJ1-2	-	CASSYRGYGYTF	TGTGCCAGCAGTTACAGGGGTTATGGCTACACCTTC
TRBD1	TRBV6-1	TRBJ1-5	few	CASSVGTGWDQPQHF	TGTGCCAGCAGTGTGGGGACAGGGTGGGATCAGCCCCAGCATTTT
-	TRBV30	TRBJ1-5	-	CAWSLDSANQPQHF	TGTGCCTGGAGTCTGGACAGTGCCAATCAGCCCCAGCATTTT
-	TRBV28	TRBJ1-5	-	CASSPLSLGRLNQPQHF	TGTGCCAGCAGCCCGCTGAGTTTAGGGAGGCTCAATCAGCCCCAGCATTTT
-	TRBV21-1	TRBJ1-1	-	CASNPDRKNTEAFF	TGTGCCAGCAACCCAGACAGAAAGAACACTGAAGCTTTCTTT
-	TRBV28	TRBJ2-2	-	CASSRTGLGILFF	TGTGCCAGCAGTCGGACGGGACTGGGGATCCTGTTTTTT
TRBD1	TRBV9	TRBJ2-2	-	CASSVEFGPGQGFGELFF	TGTGCCAGCAGCGTAGAATTCGGGCCGGGACAGGGGTTCGGGGAGCTGTTTTTT
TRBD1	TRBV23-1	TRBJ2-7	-	CASSQQGAYEQYF	TGCGCCAGCAGTCAACAGGGGGCATACGAGCAGTACTTC
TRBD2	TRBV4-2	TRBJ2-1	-	CASSQGRGSSYNEQFF	TGTGCCAGCAGCCAAGGCCGCGGGAGCTCCTACAATGAGCAGTTCTTC
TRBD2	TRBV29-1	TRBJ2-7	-	CSVVAGAGQYF	TGCAGCGTTGTTGCGGGAGCAGGGCAGTACTTC
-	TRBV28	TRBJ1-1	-	CASSPYLKLDTEAFF	TGTGCCAGCAGTCCCTACCTAAAATTGGACACTGAAGCTTTCTTT
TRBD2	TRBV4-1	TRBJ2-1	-	CASSGLAGVNNEQFF	TGCGCCAGCAGCGGTCTAGCGGGAGTGAACAATGAGCAGTTCTTC
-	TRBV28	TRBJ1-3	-	CASTGRGNTIYF	TGTGCCAGCACAGGCAGGGGAAACACCATATATTTT
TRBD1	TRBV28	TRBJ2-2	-	CASSLHSIVGTGGSTGELFF	TGTGCCAGCAGTTTGCATTCAATAGTGGGGACAGGGGGTAGCACCGGGGAGCTGTTTTTT
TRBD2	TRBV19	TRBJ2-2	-	CASSIIAGVIPGELFF	TGTGCCAGTAGTATCATAGCGGGAGTAATTCCCGGGGAGCTGTTTTTT
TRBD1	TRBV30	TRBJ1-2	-	CAWQSKGQALYGYTF	TGTGCCTGGCAATCAAAGGGACAGGCATTGTATGGCTACACCTTC
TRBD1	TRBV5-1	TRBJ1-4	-	CASSLDPPGQGSNNEKLFF	TGCGCCAGCAGCTTGGACCCTCCGGGACAGGGTTCAAATAATGAAAAACTGTTTTTT
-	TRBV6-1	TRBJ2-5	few	CASSGLAVQETQYF	TGTGCCAGCAGTGGGTTAGCGGTCCAAGAGACCCAGTACTTC
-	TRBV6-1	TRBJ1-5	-	CASSEYSQPQHF	TGTGCCAGCAGTGAATATTCTCAGCCCCAGCATTTT
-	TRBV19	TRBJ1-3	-	CASTPGLTSGNTIYF	TGTGCCAGTACCCCAGGGCTTACCTCTGGAAACACCATATATTTT
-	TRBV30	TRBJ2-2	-	CAGRDTLTGELFF	TGTGCCGGCCGGGATACTCTCACCGGGGAGCTGTTTTTT
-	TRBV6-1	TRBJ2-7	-	CASLRGQFEQYF	TGTGCCAGCTTACGCGGACAGTTCGAGCAGTACTTC
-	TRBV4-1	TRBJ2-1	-	CASSQPIMGGQNDEQFF	TGCGCCAGCAGCCAGCCGATTATGGGGGGGCAAAACGATGAGCAGTTCTTC
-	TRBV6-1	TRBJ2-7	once	CASSEAPQYYEQYF	TGTGCCAGCAGTGAAGCGCCACAGTACTACGAGCAGTACTTC
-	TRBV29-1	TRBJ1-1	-	CSVGGGDNTEAFF	TGCAGCGTTGGTGGAGGGGACAACACTGAAGCTTTCTTT
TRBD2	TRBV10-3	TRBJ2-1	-	CAISGPGTSGRISYNEQFF	TGTGCCATCAGTGGGCCCGGGACTAGCGGGAGAATCTCCTACAATGAGCAGTTCTTC
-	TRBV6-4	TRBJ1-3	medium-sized	CATTSGPGNTIYF	TGTGCCACCACGTCAGGGCCTGGAAACACCATATATTTT
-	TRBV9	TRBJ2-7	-	CASSAGVGYEQYF	TGTGCCAGCAGCGCAGGGGTAGGGTACGAGCAGTACTTC
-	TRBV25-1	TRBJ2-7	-	CASSPPYEQYF	TGTGCCAGCAGTCCTCCCTACGAGCAGTACTTC
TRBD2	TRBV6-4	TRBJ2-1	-	CASSVREGEQFF	TGTGCCAGCAGTGTGAGGGAGGGAGAGCAGTTCTTC
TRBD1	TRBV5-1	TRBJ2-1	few	CASSIGTAYNEQFF	TGCGCCAGCAGCATCGGGACAGCTTACAATGAGCAGTTCTTC
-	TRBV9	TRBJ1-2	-	CASSAPGYGYTF	TGTGCCAGCAGCGCCCCAGGGTATGGCTACACCTTC